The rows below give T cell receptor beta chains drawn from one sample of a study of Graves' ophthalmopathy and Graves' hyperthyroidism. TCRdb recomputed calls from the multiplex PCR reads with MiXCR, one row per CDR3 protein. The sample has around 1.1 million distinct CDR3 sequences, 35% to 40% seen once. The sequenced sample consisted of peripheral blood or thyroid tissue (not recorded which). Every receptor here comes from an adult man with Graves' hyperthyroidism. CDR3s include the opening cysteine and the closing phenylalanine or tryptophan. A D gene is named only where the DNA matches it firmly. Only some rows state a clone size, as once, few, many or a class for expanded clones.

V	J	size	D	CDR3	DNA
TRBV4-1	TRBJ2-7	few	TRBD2	CASSATSGYEQYF	TGCGCCAGCAGCGCGACTAGCGGTTACGAGCAGTACTTC
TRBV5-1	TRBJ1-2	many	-	CASSSIQGYTF	TGCGCCAGCAGCTCGATTCAAGGCTACACCTTC
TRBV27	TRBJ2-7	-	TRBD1	CASRHQGVMWEQYF	TGTGCCAGCCGACATCAGGGGGTAATGTGGGAGCAGTACTTC
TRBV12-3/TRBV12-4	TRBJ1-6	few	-	CASSQGRPMARTNSPLHF	TGTGCCAGCAGCCAGGGACGGCCGATGGCCCGAACAAATTCACCCCTCCACTTT
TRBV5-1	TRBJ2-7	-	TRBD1	CASSTDRPYEQYF	TGCGCCAGCAGCACGGACAGGCCCTACGAGCAGTACTTC
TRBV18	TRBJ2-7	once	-	CASSPLPDEQYF	TGTGCCAGCTCACCGCTCCCTGACGAGCAGTACTTC
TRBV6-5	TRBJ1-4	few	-	CASSYTKGGKLFF	TGTGCCAGCAGTTACACCAAGGGGGGAAAACTGTTTTTT
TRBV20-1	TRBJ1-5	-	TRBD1	CSALQEWGRGYQPQHF	TGCAGTGCCCTACAGGAGTGGGGCAGGGGGTATCAGCCCCAGCATTTT
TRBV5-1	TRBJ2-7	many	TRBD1	CASSFTGDEQYF	TGCGCCAGCAGCTTTACAGGGGACGAGCAGTACTTC
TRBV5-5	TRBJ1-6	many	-	CASSFMDGHSPLHF	TGTGCCAGCAGCTTCATGGACGGGCATTCACCCCTCCACTTT
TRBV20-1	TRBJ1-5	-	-	CSASRSARDSNQPQHF	TGCAGTGCTAGTAGGTCGGCCCGGGACAGCAATCAGCCCCAGCATTTT
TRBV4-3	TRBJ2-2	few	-	CASNPGHNTGELFF	TGCGCCAGCAACCCGGGACACAACACCGGGGAGCTGTTTTTT
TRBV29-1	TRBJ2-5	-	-	CSSNSDRRYGTQYF	TGCAGCTCTAACTCGGATCGAAGATACGGGACCCAGTACTTC
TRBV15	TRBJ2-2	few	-	CATSSDRDDLFANTGELFF	TGTGCCACCAGCAGCGATCGGGACGACTTATTCGCGAACACCGGGGAGCTGTTTTTT
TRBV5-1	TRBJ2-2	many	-	CASSITRTGELFF	TGCGCCAGCAGCATAACACGAACCGGGGAGCTGTTTTTT
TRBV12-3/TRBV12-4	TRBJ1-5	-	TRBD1	CASSLSVQGGQPQHF	TGTGCCAGCAGTTTATCCGTCCAGGGGGGTCAACCCCAGCATTTT
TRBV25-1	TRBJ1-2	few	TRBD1	CATNQAPRQGDYGYTF	TGTGCCACCAACCAGGCTCCTAGACAGGGAGACTATGGCTACACCTTC
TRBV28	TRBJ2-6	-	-	CASRDWSGANVLTF	TGTGCCAGCAGAGACTGGTCTGGGGCCAACGTCCTGACTTTC
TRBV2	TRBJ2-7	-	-	CASIPSVSYEQYF	TGTGCCAGCATCCCTTCCGTTTCCTACGAGCAGTACTTC
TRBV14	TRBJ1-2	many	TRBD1	CASSQKRTGGGYTF	TGTGCCAGCAGCCAAAAAAGGACAGGAGGTGGCTACACCTTC
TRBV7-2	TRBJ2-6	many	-	CASSTDRAGANVLTF	TGTGCCAGCAGCACTGACAGAGCTGGGGCCAACGTCCTGACTTTC
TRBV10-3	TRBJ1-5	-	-	CAISGHTRWNQPQHF	TGTGCCATCAGTGGACATACACGATGGAATCAGCCCCAGCATTTT
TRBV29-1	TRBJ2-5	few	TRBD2	CSAFWTSGQKTQYF	TGCAGCGCGTTCTGGACTAGCGGACAAAAGACCCAGTACTTC
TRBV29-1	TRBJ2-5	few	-	CSVNIQETQYF	TGCAGCGTTAACATCCAAGAGACCCAGTACTTC
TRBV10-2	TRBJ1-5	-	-	CASSESTYSNQPQHF	TGCGCCAGCAGTGAGTCGACCTATAGCAATCAGCCCCAGCATTTT
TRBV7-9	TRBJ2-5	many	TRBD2	CASSAVRTSGPQETQYF	TGTGCCAGCAGCGCCGTACGTACTAGCGGGCCCCAAGAGACCCAGTACTTC
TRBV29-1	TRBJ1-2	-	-	CSVEDPDSLLNYGYTF	TGCAGCGTTGAAGATCCGGACAGTCTTTTAAACTATGGCTACACCTTC
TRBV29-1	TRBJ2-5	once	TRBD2	CSVEVAAKREGQYF	TGCAGCGTTGAAGTGGCGGCCAAGCGGGAGGGTCAGTACTTC
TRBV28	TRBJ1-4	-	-	CASSSMKGVREKLFF	TGTGCCAGCAGTTCTATGAAGGGGGTCCGCGAAAAACTGTTTTTT
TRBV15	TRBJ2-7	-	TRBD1	CATSRPGQGSYEQYF	TGTGCCACCAGCAGACCGGGACAGGGCTCATACGAGCAGTACTTC
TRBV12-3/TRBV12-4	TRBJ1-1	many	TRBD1	CASSGPTGGTEAFF	TGTGCCAGCAGCGGACCGACAGGGGGCACTGAAGCTTTCTTT